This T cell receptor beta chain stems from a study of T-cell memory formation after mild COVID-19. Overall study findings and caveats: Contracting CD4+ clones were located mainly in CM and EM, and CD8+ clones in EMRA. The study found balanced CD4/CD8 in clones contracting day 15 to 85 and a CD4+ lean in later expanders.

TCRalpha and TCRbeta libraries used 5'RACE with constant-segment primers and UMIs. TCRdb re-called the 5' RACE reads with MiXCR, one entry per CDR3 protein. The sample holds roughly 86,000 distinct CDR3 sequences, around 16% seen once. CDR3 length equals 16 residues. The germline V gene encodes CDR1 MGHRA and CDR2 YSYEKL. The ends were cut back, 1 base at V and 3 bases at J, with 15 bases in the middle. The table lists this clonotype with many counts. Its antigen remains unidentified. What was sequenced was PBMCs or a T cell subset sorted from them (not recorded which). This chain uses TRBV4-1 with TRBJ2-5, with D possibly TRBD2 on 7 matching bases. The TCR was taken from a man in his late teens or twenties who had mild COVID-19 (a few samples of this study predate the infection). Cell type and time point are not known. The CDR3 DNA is TGCGCCAGCAGCCAAGGTTACGGGGGGCAAAAAGAGACCCAGTACTTC. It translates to CASSQGYGGQKETQYF.